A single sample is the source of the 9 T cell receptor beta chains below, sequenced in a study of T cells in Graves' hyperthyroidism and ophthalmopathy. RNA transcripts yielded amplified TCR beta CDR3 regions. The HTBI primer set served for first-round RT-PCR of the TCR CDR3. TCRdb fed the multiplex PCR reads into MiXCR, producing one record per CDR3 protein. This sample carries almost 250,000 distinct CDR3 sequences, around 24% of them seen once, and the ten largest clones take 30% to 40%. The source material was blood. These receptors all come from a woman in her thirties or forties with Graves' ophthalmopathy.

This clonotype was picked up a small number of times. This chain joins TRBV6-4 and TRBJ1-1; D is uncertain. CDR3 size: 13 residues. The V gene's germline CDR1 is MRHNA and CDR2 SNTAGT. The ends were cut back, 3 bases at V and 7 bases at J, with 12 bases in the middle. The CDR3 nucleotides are TGTGCCAGCAGTGATTCGGAGGCAGGTGAAGCTTTCTTT. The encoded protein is CASSDSEAGEAFF.

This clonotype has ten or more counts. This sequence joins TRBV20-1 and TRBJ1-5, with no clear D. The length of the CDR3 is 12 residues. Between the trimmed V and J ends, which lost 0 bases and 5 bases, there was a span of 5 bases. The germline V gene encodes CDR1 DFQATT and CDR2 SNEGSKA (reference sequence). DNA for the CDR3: TGCAGTGCTAGAGATACTTATCAGCCCCAGCATTTT. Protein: CSARDTYQPQHF.

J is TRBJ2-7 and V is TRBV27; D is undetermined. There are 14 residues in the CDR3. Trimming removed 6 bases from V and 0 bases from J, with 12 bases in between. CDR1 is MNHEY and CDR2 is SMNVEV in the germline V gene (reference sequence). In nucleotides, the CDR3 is TGTGCCAGCAGGATAGACGGAAACTCCTACGAGCAGTACTTC. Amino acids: CASRIDGNSYEQYF.

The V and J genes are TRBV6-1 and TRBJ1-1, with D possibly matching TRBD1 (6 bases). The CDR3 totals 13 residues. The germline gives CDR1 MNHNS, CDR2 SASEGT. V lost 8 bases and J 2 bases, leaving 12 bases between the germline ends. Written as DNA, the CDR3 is TGTGCCAGCGGCAACAGGGAAAACACTGAAGCTTTCTTT. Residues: CASGNRENTEAFF.

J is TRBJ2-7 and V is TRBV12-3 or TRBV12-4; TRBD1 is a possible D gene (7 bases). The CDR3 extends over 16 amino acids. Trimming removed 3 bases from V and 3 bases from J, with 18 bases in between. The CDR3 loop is CASSFRRGTVVYEQYF. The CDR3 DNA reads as TGTGCCAGCAGTTTTAGACGCGGGACAGTGGTCTACGAGCAGTACTTC.

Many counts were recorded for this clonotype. The CDR3 here is CSARLNGLYEQYF. The CDR3 coding sequence is TGCAGTGCTAGGCTCAATGGCCTTTACGAGCAGTACTTC. This chain joins TRBV20-1 and TRBJ2-7; D not certain. CDR3 length: 13 residues. V gave up 3 bases and J gave up 4 bases, with 13 bases separating them. Germline CDR1 and CDR2: DFQATT and SNEGSKA (reference sequence).

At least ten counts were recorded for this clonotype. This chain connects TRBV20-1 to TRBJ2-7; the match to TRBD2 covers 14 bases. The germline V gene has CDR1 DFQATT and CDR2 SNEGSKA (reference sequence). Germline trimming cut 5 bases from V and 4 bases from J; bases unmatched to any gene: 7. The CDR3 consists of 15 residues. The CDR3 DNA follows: TGCAGTGCTGAAACCGGGACTAGCGGGAGTTACGAGCAGTACTTC. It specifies CSAETGTSGSYEQYF.

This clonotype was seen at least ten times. CDR3 residues: CASSTGLNSPLHF. The CDR3, as DNA: TGTGCCAGTTCGACAGGGTTAAATTCACCCCTCCACTTT. The rearrangement joins TRBV27 to TRBJ1-6; 7 bases line up with TRBD1. The V segment lost 9 bases and the J segment 7 bases; nucleotides outside the gene matches: 6. Looked up from germline, CDR1 is MNHEY and CDR2 is SMNVEV (reference sequence). The CDR3 sequence is 13 residues long.

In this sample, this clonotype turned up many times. CDR3 nucleotides: TGTGCCACCAGCCAAGGTTTGACCGGGGAGCTGTTTTTT. This encodes CATSQGLTGELFF. V and J are TRBV15 and TRBJ2-2, with D hard to call. This CDR3 has 13 amino acids. Looked up from germline, CDR1 is LNHNV and CDR2 is YYDKDF (reference sequence). Trimming stripped 5 bases from V and 5 bases from J, with 9 bases between.